This T cell receptor beta chain was sequenced during a study of blood T cell repertoires in COVID-19. Study context: PBMCs, B-cell-depleted T cells, or T cells were the source of the cDNA or gDNA that made up the material.

The CDR3 runs 12 residues. Unmatched junction bases numbered 5, after V lost 6 bases and J lost 7 bases. In the source study's methods: Scientists estimated how many nucleated cells there were by amplifying reference gene primers. The method was immunoSEQ multiplex PCR; TCRdb's version includes in-frame clones alone and lacks a portion of them. V, J and clone size are taken as reported in that table, and D and trimming were inferred from the DNA itself. The sample includes 250,000 to 300,000 clones, roughly 90% seen only once; the top ten take roughly 2.3%. The clonotype was recovered from a man aged 50 to 60 with acute or convalescent COVID-19. The sequencing sample was made of peripheral blood. The chain carries TRBV12-3 or TRBV12-4 and TRBJ2-5, with 7 bases identical to TRBD2. Here the CDR3 reads CASSSAGTTQYF. CDR3 bases: TGTGCCAGCAGCTCAGCGGGGACGACCCAGTACTTC.